The T cell receptor (beta chain) described here comes from a study of CXCR3-negative and CXCR3-positive naive CD8 T cells. The CDR3 consists of 16 residues. Per germline, CDR1 SGHAT and CDR2 FQNNGV. Each TRB cDNA library was prepared by 5' RACE (with UMI labels). No DNA is given; TCRdb re-called the 5' RACE reads and lists each CDR3 protein once. In total, the table holds under 25,000 distinct CDR3 sequences. Sequencing was carried out using memory CD8+ T cells from blood. V gene TRBV11-2 combines with J gene TRBJ2-5; TCRdb returns TRBD2, unconfirmable since there is no DNA. The receptor comes from a human donor in good health. Some clones in this sample may be carry-over from other donors' samples. CDR3 loop: CASSLAYRGVEETQYF.